These T cell receptor beta chains were read from a single sample in a study of shared clonotypes between healthy human individuals. Sequenced by immunoSEQ multiplex PCR; TCRdb stores in-frame clones only, minus some. This table holds around 510,000 clones, approximately 95% found once. The sequencing sample was made of naive CD4+ T cells sorted from blood. These receptors were taken from a woman in her 30s in good health. The conserved cysteine and the conserved F or W are not part of the CDR3 here. A D gene is named only where the DNA matches it firmly. Some rows have no size entry. The others give once, few or many, or a class for an expanded clone.

V,size,J,D,CDR3
TRBV27,-,TRBJ2-7,TRBD2,ASRLSGNNYEQY
TRBV5-1,-,TRBJ2-5,-,ASSEAQGNQETQY
TRBV10-3,-,TRBJ2-2,TRBD2,AISDSGRLHGELF
TRBV27,-,TRBJ2-3,-,ASSVRTSTDTQY
TRBV10-1,-,TRBJ1-1,TRBD1,ASSRQGGTEAF
TRBV27,-,TRBJ2-1,TRBD2,ASKAGAQGEQF
TRBV7-2,-,TRBJ1-2,-,ASSLSISYT
TRBV28,-,TRBJ2-1,TRBD2,ASRGGTSVSEQF
TRBV28,-,TRBJ1-5,TRBD1,ASRRTGSVEPQH
TRBV6-1,-,TRBJ2-4,-,ASSVRRDGGKNIQY
TRBV27,-,TRBJ2-1,-,ASSTHYGSYNEQF
TRBV28,-,TRBJ2-3,-,ASSPDTDTQY
TRBV9,-,TRBJ2-1,-,ASSVIEREQF
TRBV19,-,TRBJ2-7,-,ASSPRAGTGDTYEQY
TRBV28,few,TRBJ1-1,-,ASKSAGAF
TRBV14,-,TRBJ1-2,-,ASSQDGDTYT
TRBV4-1,-,TRBJ2-1,TRBD2,ASSQLWGGASGIYNEQF
TRBV21-1,-,TRBJ1-1,-,ASSKHQKPGRSGAEAF
TRBV5-6,-,TRBJ2-3,-,ASSFRRWRDSTDTQY
TRBV28,-,TRBJ2-4,-,ASSSVFKLQY
TRBV7-2,-,TRBJ2-3,-,ASRYTDTQY
TRBV9,-,TRBJ1-2,TRBD1,ASSGGQRKNYGYT
TRBV28,-,TRBJ2-7,-,ASSSPQGSNEQY
TRBV7-9,-,TRBJ2-5,TRBD1,ASSPGTGVAQY
TRBV7-9,-,TRBJ1-6,-,ASSLVIDNSPLH
TRBV28,-,TRBJ2-3,TRBD2,ASSSRRTSIDTQY
TRBV11-3,-,TRBJ2-1,TRBD2,ASSRPSGTRNEQF
TRBV25-1,-,TRBJ1-4,-,ASSDLRTNEKLF
TRBV18,-,TRBJ2-7,TRBD2,ASSPTSGSILEQY
TRBV6-5,-,TRBJ1-1,-,ASSYSSLILNTEAF
TRBV28,-,TRBJ1-2,TRBD1,ASISGTGVEGYT
TRBV4-1,-,TRBJ1-3,-,ASSQHRNSGNTIY
TRBV19,-,TRBJ2-2,-,ASSITGRDTGELF
TRBV19,-,TRBJ2-2,-,ATNRVGGSSGTGELF
TRBV7-8,-,TRBJ2-1,-,ASSLGNPTVASSSYNEQF
TRBV2,-,TRBJ2-7,TRBD1,ASSRDRGKCEQY
TRBV7-3,-,TRBJ2-1,TRBD2,ASSKREGHSEQF
TRBV7-2,once,TRBJ2-7,TRBD1,ASSFTGVHEQY
TRBV10-1,-,TRBJ2-7,TRBD1,ASSAGTAYEQY
TRBV6-6,-,TRBJ2-5,-,ASSYSNNGGYETQY
TRBV5-1,-,TRBJ2-3,TRBD2,ASSRTSGIYTDTQY
TRBV6-5,-,TRBJ2-3,TRBD2,ASSYSRLAVTDTQY
TRBV4-1,-,-,-,ASKLRDGYEQY
TRBV6-6,once,TRBJ2-1,-,ASRFPSGAHNEQF
TRBV30,once,TRBJ2-7,-,AWSVGVTYEQY
TRBV28,-,TRBJ2-7,-,ASSRLDGSSYEQY
TRBV5-1,-,TRBJ2-2,TRBD2,ASSPRLAGLEKTGELF
TRBV28,-,-,-,ASSTLYEQY
TRBV5-4,-,TRBJ1-1,-,ASSPTTGPNTEAF
TRBV10-3,-,TRBJ2-7,-,AISLSGGPDEQY
TRBV5-1,-,TRBJ1-2,TRBD1,ASSPEPGTGYGYT
TRBV10-2,-,TRBJ2-7,-,ASSVQGTYEQY